These T cell receptor beta chains were read from a single sample in a study of cytomegalovirus exposure and HLA in healthy donors. Assay: immunoSEQ multiplex PCR; the TCRdb copy retains only in-frame clones and omits some. Its listing shows fewer than 150,000 clones. Sample: PBMCs. The source of these receptors is an older woman in good health and CMV-seronegative. Each CDR3 is given with its conserved first and last residue. A D gene is named only where the DNA matches it firmly.

>15|TRBV4-1|TRBD1|TRBJ2-3
CASSQDLGQVRAQYF
TGCGCCAGCAGCCAAGATCTGGGACAGGTCCGCGCGCAGTATTTT
>12|TRBV6-5|NA|TRBJ2-1
CASSQTVNEQFF
TGTGCCAGCAGTCAAACAGTAAATGAGCAGTTCTTC
>20|TRBV19|NA|TRBJ1-5
CASSIRRTPSLRHQDQPQHF
TGTGCCAGTAGTATACGTCGAACACCCAGTTTGAGACACCAAGATCAGCCCCAGCATTTT
>15|TRBV6-1|NA|TRBJ2-3
CASKNSGIFGNTQYF
TGTGCCAGCAAGAATAGCGGTATATTTGGGAATACGCAGTATTTT
>13|TRBV6-1|NA|TRBJ1-1
CASSVRGNTEAFF
TGTGCCAGCAGTGTCCGGGGGAACACTGAAGCTTTCTTT
>12|TRBV27|NA|TRBJ2-7
CASSLGGYEQYF
TGTGCCAGCAGTCTAGGCGGATACGAGCAGTACTTC
>14|TRBV18|NA|TRBJ1-2
CASSPPTVNYGYTF
TGTGCCAGCTCACCACCGACAGTTAACTATGGCTACACCTTC
>18|TRBV13|TRBD1|TRBJ2-6
CASSHRQGAFSGANVLTF
TGTGCCAGCAGCCATAGACAGGGGGCTTTCTCTGGGGCCAACGTCCTGACTTTC
>16|TRBV7-3|NA|TRBJ2-1
CASSLRGGSSYNEQFF
TGTGCCAGCAGCTTACGTGGCGGATCCTCCTACAATGAGCAGTTCTTC
>23|TRBV12-2|NA|TRBJ2-3
CASRLRMGVTSGRERGSTDTQYF
TGTGCAAGTCGCTTAAGGATGGGGGTGACTAGCGGGAGGGAGCGGGGGAGCACAGATACGCAGTATTTT
>15|TRBV9|TRBD2|TRBJ2-1
CASSVAGGPSREQFF
TGTGCCAGCTCAGTGGCGGGGGGGCCGTCCCGGGAGCAGTTCTTC
>15|TRBV2|TRBD2|TRBJ2-2
CASTLSGMDTGELFF
TGTGCCAGCACCCTTAGCGGGATGGACACCGGGGAGCTGTTTTTT
>15|TRBV6-1|NA|TRBJ1-5
CASSDGGVRNQPQHF
TGTGCCAGCAGTGATGGTGGAGTGAGGAATCAGCCCCAGCATTTT
>17|TRBV12-2|NA|TRBJ1-4
CASRPRGGTGGGEKLFF
TGTGCAAGTCGCCCACGGGGCGGGACAGGGGGTGGAGAAAAACTGTTTTTT
>11|TRBV2|NA|TRBJ1-5
CATGGNQPQHF
TGTGCCACTGGGGGGAATCAGCCCCAGCATTTT
>14|TRBV29-1|NA|TRBJ1-4
CSVGDSRIHEKLFF
TGCAGCGTCGGGGATTCGCGGATCCATGAAAAACTGTTTTTT
>16|TRBV2|TRBD2|TRBJ2-1
CASTFSGTSGSVEQFF
TGTGCCAGCACTTTCTCCGGGACTAGCGGGAGCGTTGAGCAGTTCTTC
>13|TRBV18|NA|TRBJ1-5
CASSPGRDQPQHF
TGTGCCAGCTCACCCGGGAGGGATCAGCCCCAGCATTTT
>15|TRBV6-6|TRBD1|TRBJ1-2
CASSYSQGAHYGYTF
TGTGCCAGCAGTTACTCGCAGGGGGCTCACTATGGCTACACCTTC
>16|TRBV5-1|NA|TRBJ1-6
CASSEQGGLGNSPLHF
TGCGCCAGCAGCGAGCAAGGGGGATTGGGAAATTCACCCCTCCACTTT
>14|TRBV28|NA|TRBJ1-5
CASLAAESHQPQHF
TGTGCCAGCCTCGCCGCGGAGAGTCATCAGCCCCAGCATTTT
>17|TRBV2|NA|TRBJ2-7
CASSVGMGGQATYEQYF
TGTGCCAGCAGTGTCGGAATGGGAGGACAGGCCACCTACGAGCAGTACTTC
>14|TRBV7-8|NA|TRBJ2-7
CASSRGTAPREQYF
TGTGCCAGCTCACGGGGGACTGCGCCCAGGGAGCAGTACTTC
>13|TRBV28|NA|TRBJ1-2
CASRQTTNYGYTF
TGTGCCAGCAGACAGACTACTAACTATGGCTACACCTTC
>11|TRBV20-1|NA|TRBJ2-2
CSALADRELFF
TGCAGTGCGTTAGCAGATAGGGAGCTGTTTTTT
>15|TRBV18|NA|TRBJ1-3
CASSRDPSSGNTIYF
TGTGCCAGCTCCCGCGACCCTAGCTCTGGAAACACCATATATTTT
>16|TRBV18|TRBD2|TRBJ2-3
CASSPRLAGATDTQYF
TGTGCCAGCTCACCCCGACTAGCGGGAGCCACAGATACGCAGTATTTT
>15|TRBV2|TRBD2|TRBJ2-2
CASSYTSGGTGELFF
TGTGCCAGCAGTTATACTAGCGGGGGGACCGGGGAGCTGTTTTTT
>16|TRBV28|TRBD1|TRBJ1-2
CASSYPTGGPNYGYTF
TGTGCCAGCAGTTACCCCACAGGGGGCCCTAACTATGGCTACACCTTC
>15|TRBV27|NA|TRBJ1-5
CASSFEGHSNQPQHF
TGTGCCAGCAGTTTTGAGGGACATAGCAATCAGCCCCAGCATTTT
>14|TRBV18|TRBD1|TRBJ1-1
CASSPPGQYTEAFF
TGTGCCAGCTCACCCCCGGGACAGTACACTGAAGCTTTCTTT
>15|TRBV9|TRBD2|TRBJ2-7
CASSPTSGPSYEQYF
TGTGCCAGCAGCCCAACTAGCGGTCCGTCCTACGAGCAGTACTTC
>15|TRBV28|NA|TRBJ1-2
CASSPPGSGYYGYTF
TGTGCCAGCAGTCCCCCAGGCAGCGGCTACTATGGCTACACCTTC
>15|TRBV28|TRBD2|TRBJ2-7
CASSVGTSGSYEQYF
TGTGCCAGCAGTGTTGGGACTAGCGGGTCCTACGAGCAGTACTTC
>15|TRBV9|TRBD2|TRBJ2-7
CASSVAAGVAYEQYF
TGTGCCAGCAGCGTAGCCGCGGGGGTGGCCTACGAGCAGTACTTC
>15|TRBV10-3|NA|TRBJ2-1
CAISGGGERYNEQFF
TGTGCCATCAGTGGGGGCGGGGAAAGATACAATGAGCAGTTCTTC
>13|TRBV4-1|NA|TRBJ1-1
CASSHSGDTEAFF
TGCGCCAGCAGCCACTCAGGGGATACTGAAGCTTTCTTT
>15|TRBV28|TRBD1|TRBJ2-7
CASSYEGAGGYEQYF
TGTGCCAGCAGCTACGAGGGGGCAGGGGGATACGAGCAGTACTTC
>15|TRBV4-1|TRBD1|TRBJ1-5
CASSQGTGVRGPQHF
TGCGCCAGCAGCCAAGGGACAGGGGTCAGGGGACCCCAGCATTTT
>14|TRBV6-4|NA|TRBJ2-3
CASSDSTGSDTQYF
TGTGCCAGCAGTGACTCCACAGGGAGCGATACGCAGTATTTT
>11|TRBV6-5|NA|TRBJ2-7
CASRRRDEQYF
TGTGCCAGCAGGAGGAGAGACGAGCAGTACTTC
>13|TRBV19|TRBD1|TRBJ1-2
CASSIYGTGDYTF
TGTGCCAGTAGTATCTATGGGACAGGGGACTACACCTTC
>13|TRBV19|NA|TRBJ2-3
CASSIYTRDTQYF
TGTGCCAGTAGTATATACACACGCGATACGCAGTATTTT
>16|TRBV7-9|TRBD1|TRBJ2-1
CASSLGDRGINNEQFF
TGTGCCAGCAGCTTAGGGGACAGGGGTATCAACAATGAGCAGTTCTTC
>17|TRBV10-3|TRBD1|TRBJ2-7
CAISERIPGQGAVEQYF
TGTGCCATCAGTGAGCGAATCCCGGGACAGGGGGCCGTCGAGCAGTACTTC
>15|TRBV5-1|NA|TRBJ1-4
CASSLEGATNEKLFF
TGCGCCAGCAGCTTGGAGGGGGCAACTAATGAAAAACTGTTTTTT
>15|TRBV23-1|NA|TRBJ1-4
CASSQSQGWMEKLFF
TGCGCCAGCAGTCAATCGCAGGGGTGGATGGAAAAACTGTTTTTT
>15|TRBV7-9|TRBD1|TRBJ1-5
CASSPQGDSNQPQHF
TGTGCCAGCAGCCCACAGGGGGATAGCAATCAGCCCCAGCATTTT
>13|TRBV2|NA|TRBJ2-2
CASNTGPPGELFF
TGTGCCAGCAATACAGGTCCCCCCGGGGAGCTGTTTTTT
>12|TRBV9|NA|TRBJ1-2
CASSAQGKGYTF
TGTGCCAGCAGCGCCCAGGGGAAAGGCTACACCTTC
>12|TRBV7-6|NA|TRBJ2-5
CASSSHQETQYF
TGTGCCAGCAGCTCCCACCAGGAGACCCAGTACTTC
>17|TRBV19|NA|TRBJ2-2
CASSIEGGTPNTGELFF
TGTGCCAGTAGTATAGAGGGTGGGACACCTAACACCGGGGAGCTGTTTTTT
>15|TRBV19|TRBD1|TRBJ1-2
CASSPTQTGNYGYTF
TGTGCCAGTAGTCCCACCCAGACAGGGAACTATGGCTACACCTTC
>16|TRBV4-1|NA|TRBJ2-2
CASSREGDGPTGELFF
TGCGCCAGCAGCCGGGAGGGGGATGGGCCCACCGGGGAGCTGTTTTTT
>15|TRBV7-6|TRBD2|TRBJ2-3
CASSTGLAGLDTQYF
TGTGCCAGCAGCACGGGACTAGCGGGGTTAGATACGCAGTATTTT
>15|TRBV5-4|NA|TRBJ2-7
CASSLAGTGSKEQYF
TGTGCCAGCAGCTTAGCCGGGACTGGCTCTAAGGAGCAGTACTTC
>16|TRBV7-2|NA|TRBJ1-4
CASSPTPGATNEKLFF
TGTGCCAGCAGCCCGACACCGGGGGCAACTAATGAAAAACTGTTTTTT
>15|TRBV6-1|TRBD2|TRBJ2-5
CASREGTSYSETQYF
TGTGCCAGCAGGGAAGGGACTAGCTATTCTGAGACCCAGTACTTC
>14|TRBV5-4|TRBD2|TRBJ2-7
CASSLAGTSYEQYF
TGTGCCAGCAGCTTAGCGGGAACCTCCTACGAGCAGTACTTC
>15|TRBV6-5|NA|TRBJ1-5
CASSYSGQGNQPQHF
TGTGCCAGCAGTTACTCTGGGCAGGGTAATCAGCCCCAGCATTTT